The 27 T cell receptor beta chains presented below share a single source sample, sequenced in a study of response to subunit inactivated influenza vaccine (dated by TCRdb to between 2018 and 2020). Libraries were built with RT-PCR. The listed sequencing device is Illumina HiSeq 2500. TCRdb redid the processing of the public reads, applying fastp at Q25 and MiXCR, and retained in-frame beta chains. Entries are consolidated by CDR3 protein sequence, retaining the most common genes and DNA. Recorded for this sample are about 700,000 distinct CDR3 sequences; approximately 15% of them occurred a single time. Together, the top ten hold roughly 6.4% of the sample. The sample consisted of PBMCs from blood, taken less than 15 days before vaccination. These receptors were taken from a man between 45 and 60 years old who received an inactivated influenza vaccine. Donor details come from another sample of the same person, matched by shared clones.

The rearrangement uses TRBV15 and TRBJ2-3; 8 nucleotides line up with TRBD2. The junction had 3 bases not matched to a gene; V was cut back by 1 base and J by 0 bases. This CDR3 comprises 16 residues. CDR1 is LNHNV, CDR2 YYDKDF, per germline (reference sequence). The CDR3 sequence: CATSRGAGGSTDTQYF. DNA for the CDR3: TGTGCCACCAGCAGAGGGGCGGGAGGTAGCACAGATACGCAGTATTTT.

This clonotype was detected many times. The CDR3 bases are TGCAGTGGGAGGACTACACAAGAGACCCAGTACTTC. It yields the protein CSGRTTQETQYF. This chain joins TRBV20-1 and TRBJ2-5, with a weak D call TRBD2 (6 bases). Germline-derived CDR1 and CDR2 are DFQATT and SNEGSKA (reference sequence). The CDR3 contains 12 residues. V lost 7 bases, J lost 2 bases, and 11 bases lay in between.

The genes are TRBV5-1 and TRBJ2-2; 7 nucleotides align to TRBD1. The CDR3 consists of 15 residues. V was clipped by 0 bases and J by 8 bases; unmatched bases: 7. Germline values: CDR1 SGHRS, CDR2 YFSETQ. The CDR3 DNA sequence: TGCGCCAGCAGCTTGGGGACAGGTTCAAGGGGGGAGCTGTTTTTT. It is translated as CASSLGTGSRGELFF.

V and J are TRBV7-9 and TRBJ2-1, with 11 bases that match TRBD2. Germline-derived CDR1 and CDR2 are SEHNR and FQNEAQ (reference sequence). CDR3 length equals 15 residues. The V segment lost 7 bases and the J segment 3 bases; nucleotides outside the gene matches: 5. The CDR3: CASIGLAGSYNEQFF. The DNA for the CDR3 is TGTGCCAGCATAGGACTAGCGGGCAGCTACAATGAGCAGTTCTTC.

This chain connects TRBV12-3 or TRBV12-4 to TRBJ1-1; 7 positions agree with TRBD1. The CDR3 consists of 13 residues. Trimming cost V 5 bases and J 4 bases; bases outside gene matches: 4. CDR3 loop: CASSMTGITEAFF. CDR3 DNA sequence: TGTGCCAGCAGTATGACAGGGATCACTGAAGCTTTCTTT.

In this sample, this clonotype turned up a few times. V usage is TRBV10-3 and J usage is TRBJ2-7; 7 positions agree with TRBD1. The V gene's germline CDR1 is ENHRY and CDR2 SYGVKD. The V gene end was trimmed by 6 bases and the J gene end by 7 bases; junction bases not matched to a gene: 6. There are 12 residues in the CDR3. CDR3 protein: CAISLQGKEQYF. The CDR3 bases are TGTGCCATCAGCCTACAGGGGAAAGAGCAGTACTTC.

This chain connects TRBV5-1 to TRBJ1-2; D remains unclear. Trimming pared 1 base from V and 7 bases from J, leaving 5 bases between. The CDR3 length is 11 residues. Germline V gives CDR1 SGHRS, CDR2 YFSETQ. Here the CDR3 reads CASSLNGGYTF. The CDR3 DNA reads TGCGCCAGCAGCTTGAATGGTGGCTACACCTTC.

In this sample, this clonotype turned up a few times. The J gene is TRBJ1-1, the V gene TRBV7-9; TRBD1 is a possible D gene (5 bases). CDR1 is SEHNR and CDR2 is FQNEAQ in the germline V gene (reference sequence). V lost 5 bases and J 1 base, leaving 17 bases between the germline ends. The CDR3 loop spans 16 amino acids. The CDR3 DNA reads as TGTGCCAGCAGCCCCCCCATGAGGGGAGCGAACACTGAAGCTTTCTTT. Translating gives CASSPPMRGANTEAFF.

The J gene is TRBJ1-2, the V gene TRBV7-9; D is ambiguous. This CDR3 region has 11 residues. V gave up 2 bases and J gave up 7 bases, with 5 bases separating them. Germline V gene lookup returns CDR1 SEHNR and CDR2 FQNEAQ (reference sequence). CDR3 residues: CASSLIFGYTF. In nucleotides, the CDR3 is TGTGCCAGCAGCTTAATCTTTGGCTACACCTTC.

Ten or more counts support this clonotype. Written as DNA, the CDR3 is TGCAGCAATAATGGGGACAGCACCTACGAGCAGTACTTC. Its protein is CSNNGDSTYEQYF. The chain has TRBV29-1 and TRBJ2-7; the match to TRBD1 covers 7 bases. The CDR3 loop spans 13 amino acids. V dropped 8 bases and J dropped 2; count of bases not matched to a gene: 9. The germline V gene has CDR1 SQVTM and CDR2 ANQGSEA.

The chain combines TRBV3-1 with TRBJ2-1; 8 bases are shared with TRBD2. CDR1 is LGHDT and CDR2 is YNNKEL in the germline V gene (reference sequence). The CDR3 loop spans 15 amino acids. V lost 4 bases, J lost 8 bases, and 10 bases stayed unmatched. The CDR3 region has the DNA TGTGCCAGCAGCCTTAGCGGGGCCCGCCAACATGAGCAGTTCTTC. Translated: CASSLSGARQHEQFF.

J is TRBJ2-1 and V is TRBV20-1, with D possibly being TRBD2 (7 bases). The CDR3 length is 14 residues. Trimming shortened V by 8 bases and J by 7 bases, and 21 bases separated the two germline ends. Germline lookup yields CDR1 DFQATT and CDR2 SNEGSKA (reference sequence). CDR3 bases: TGCAGTTTTAAAGAGGGGGGGCTCTATAATGAGCAGTTCTTC. As protein: CSFKEGGLYNEQFF.

As regards this clonotype: The CDR3 does not close with the conserved phenylalanine or tryptophan, likely indicating a read error. Here the CDR3 DNA reads TGCAGCGTCGACTGGGGGGAAAAACTGTTTATT. Amino acids: CSVDWGEKLFI. This rearrangement joins TRBV29-1 to TRBJ1-4, with a tentative D call TRBD1 (5 bases). The CDR3 loop spans 11 amino acids. The V end lost 6 bases, the J end lost 8 bases, and 10 bases lay between the germline ends. Germline V gene lookup returns CDR1 SQVTM and CDR2 ANQGSEA.

The CDR3 reads CASGSRNTEAFF. The CDR3 nucleotides read TGTGCCAGCGGGAGCAGAAACACTGAAGCTTTCTTT. This chain uses TRBV6-6 with TRBJ1-1; D ambiguous. Germline values: CDR1 MNHNY, CDR2 SVGAGI (reference sequence). CDR3 length: 12 residues. Trimming took 8 bases from V and 2 from J, leaving 9 bases between them.

This clonotype was counted only a few times. The chain joins TRBV4-2 to TRBJ1-2; TRBD1 matches 9 bases. The V segment lost 5 bases and the J segment 4 bases; nucleotides outside the gene matches: 5. The CDR3 is 14 residues long. CDR1 LGHNA and CDR2 YNFKEQ come from the germline V gene. As DNA, the CDR3 is TGTGCCAGCAGCGTACAGGGGGCAGTCTATGGCTACACCTTC. It encodes CASSVQGAVYGYTF.

This clonotype was observed a handful of times. The chain is built from TRBV12-3 or TRBV12-4 and TRBJ2-2; TRBD1 or TRBD2 may be the D gene (5 bases each). This CDR3 has 15 amino acids. The V end lost 8 bases, the J end lost 3 bases, and 16 bases lay between the germline ends. The CDR3, as DNA: TGTGCCAGCGGGGTCAGAGAGGGGCACACCGGGGAGCTGTTTTTT. Translation gives CASGVREGHTGELFF.

This clonotype was recorded a few times. The chain carries TRBV10-2 and TRBJ1-1, with unresolved D. Trimming left V 3 bases short and J 1 base short, with 12 bases between. CDR1 is WSHSY and CDR2 is SAAADI in the germline V gene. The CDR3 is 15 residues long. This CDR3 is CASSDGVTRNTEAFF. The CDR3 nucleotides read TGCGCCAGCAGTGACGGAGTAACGCGGAACACTGAAGCTTTCTTT.

The CDR3 sequence: CSASGTSGSYNEQFF. The DNA of the CDR3 is TGCAGTGCATCCGGGACTAGCGGATCCTACAATGAGCAGTTCTTC. The chain employs TRBV20-1 and TRBJ2-1; 11 bases map to TRBD2. V shed 6 bases, J shed 1 base, and the junction held 5 bases outside the gene matches. Germline-derived CDR1 and CDR2 are DFQATT and SNEGSKA (reference sequence). This CDR3 has 15 amino acids.

This clonotype has a handful of counts. This chain connects TRBV24-1 to TRBJ2-5; D call uncertain. The CDR3 has 16 amino acids. Germline V lookup: CDR1 KGHDR, CDR2 SFDVKD. V was clipped by 4 bases and J by 0 bases, with 14 bases between them. CDR3 nucleotides: TGTGCCACCAGTGACCCCACGGCCGCGTACCAAGAGACCCAGTACTTC. It codes for CATSDPTAAYQETQYF.

This clonotype showed up just a few times. The chain uses TRBV28 and TRBJ1-4; D might be TRBD1 (5 bases). Deletions cut 3 bases from V and 8 bases from J, with 16 bases between. CDR3 size: 15 residues. Germline-derived CDR1 and CDR2 are MDHEN and SYDVKM. CDR3 nucleotide sequence: TGTGCCAGCAGTTTTTTGAGGGACGGGAAAGAAAAACTGTTTTTT. It specifies CASSFLRDGKEKLFF.

This clonotype appeared a few times. The V call is TRBV5-1, the J call TRBJ2-2; D is unresolved. The CDR3 length is 13 residues. V lost 4 bases and J 6 bases, leaving 10 bases between the germline ends. Per the germline V gene, CDR1 is SGHRS and CDR2 is YFSETQ. The CDR3 DNA follows: TGCGCCAGCAGCGGCGCCCACCCCGGGGAGCTGTTTTTT. Translated: CASSGAHPGELFF.

At least ten counts were recorded for this clonotype. The chain joins TRBV4-2 to TRBJ1-2; the match to TRBD1 covers 8 bases. Germline assignment: CDR1 LGHNA and CDR2 YNFKEQ. The CDR3 totals 15 residues. The V gene end was trimmed by 4 bases and the J gene end by 0 bases; junction bases not matched to a gene: 4. CDR3 DNA: TGTGCCAGCAGCCCCCCGGACAGGGCTAACTATGGCTACACCTTC. Translation gives CASSPPDRANYGYTF.

This clonotype has a count of ten or more. V is TRBV10-3 and J is TRBJ2-7, with D unresolved. This CDR3 is built from 14 residues. The V and J ends lost 2 bases and 0 bases respectively, with 8 bases between them. Germline loops: CDR1 ENHRY, CDR2 SYGVKD. DNA for the CDR3: TGTGCCATCAGTGAGAGCAAGAGCTCCTACGAGCAGTACTTC. This encodes CAISESKSSYEQYF.

The chain is built from TRBV7-9 and TRBJ2-1, with 12 bases identical to TRBD2. The J segment lost 6 bases and the V segment lost 5 bases, leaving 5 bases of the junction unmatched. In germline, CDR1 is SEHNR, CDR2 FQNEAQ (reference sequence). The CDR3 is 15 amino acids. This CDR3 is CASSSLAGGPNEQFF. CDR3 bases: TGTGCCAGCAGCAGCCTAGCGGGGGGGCCCAATGAGCAGTTCTTC.

The table lists this clonotype with a few counts. This chain connects TRBV28 to TRBJ2-7, with TRBD2 matching over 8 bases. The CDR3 runs 16 residues. Per the germline V gene, CDR1 is MDHEN and CDR2 is SYDVKM. The J segment lost 0 bases and the V segment lost 2 bases, leaving 6 bases of the junction unmatched. CDR3 nucleotides: TGTGCCAGCAGTTTAAGTAGCGGGGATCCCTCCTACGAGCAGTACTTC. Its translation: CASSLSSGDPSYEQYF.

This chain links TRBV6-1 with TRBJ2-2, with TRBD1 matching over 8 bases. J was trimmed by 1 base and V by 10 bases; bases with no gene match: 8. Per the germline V gene, CDR1 is MNHNS and CDR2 is SASEGT. The CDR3 length is 15 residues. The CDR3 loop is CATTGTGQNTGELFF. DNA for the CDR3: TGTGCCACCACCGGGACAGGACAGAACACCGGGGAGCTGTTTTTT.

This chain links TRBV5-6 with TRBJ2-1; D may be TRBD2 (5 bases). This CDR3 spans 15 amino acids. V gave up 2 bases and J gave up 4 bases, with 13 bases separating them. Per germline, CDR1 SGHDT and CDR2 YYEEEE. The CDR3 nucleotides are TGTGCCAGCAGCTTTAGGGAGACGCATTACAATGAGCAGTTCTTC. This translates into CASSFRETHYNEQFF. Based on the CDR3 plus reference TRBV5-6 and TRBJ2-1, the full variable domain is DAGVTQSPTHLIKTRGQQVTLRCSPKSGHDTVSWYQQALGQGPQFIFQYYEEEERQRGNFPDRFSGHQFPNYSSELNVNALLLGDSALYLCASSFRETHYNEQFFGPGTRLTVL.